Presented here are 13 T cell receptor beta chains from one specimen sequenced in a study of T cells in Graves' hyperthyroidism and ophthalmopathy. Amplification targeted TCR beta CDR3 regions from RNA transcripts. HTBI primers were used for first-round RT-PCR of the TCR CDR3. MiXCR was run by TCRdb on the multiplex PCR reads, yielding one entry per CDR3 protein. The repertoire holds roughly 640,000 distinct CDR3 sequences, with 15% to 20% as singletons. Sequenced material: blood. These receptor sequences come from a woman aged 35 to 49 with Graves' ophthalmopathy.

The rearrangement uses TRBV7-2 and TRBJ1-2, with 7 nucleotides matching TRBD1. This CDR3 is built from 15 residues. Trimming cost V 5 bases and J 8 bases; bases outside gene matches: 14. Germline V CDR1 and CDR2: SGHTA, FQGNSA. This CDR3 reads CASSRQRGQVEGYTF. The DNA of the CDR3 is TGTGCCAGCAGCCGCCAACGAGGACAGGTGGAAGGCTACACCTTC.

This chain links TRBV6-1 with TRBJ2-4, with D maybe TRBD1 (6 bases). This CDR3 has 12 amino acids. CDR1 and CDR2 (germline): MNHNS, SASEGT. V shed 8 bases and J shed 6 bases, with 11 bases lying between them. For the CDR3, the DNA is TGTGCCAGCTCAGGGGATTTAAACATTCAGTACTTC. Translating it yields CASSGDLNIQYF.

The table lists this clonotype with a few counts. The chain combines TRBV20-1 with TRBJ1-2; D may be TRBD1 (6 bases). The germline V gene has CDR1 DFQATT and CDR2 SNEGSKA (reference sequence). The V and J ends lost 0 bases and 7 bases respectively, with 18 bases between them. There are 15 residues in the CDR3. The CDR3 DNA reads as TGCAGTGCTAGAGATCTTGCTAAGGGGGGTACTGGCTACACCTTC. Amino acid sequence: CSARDLAKGGTGYTF.

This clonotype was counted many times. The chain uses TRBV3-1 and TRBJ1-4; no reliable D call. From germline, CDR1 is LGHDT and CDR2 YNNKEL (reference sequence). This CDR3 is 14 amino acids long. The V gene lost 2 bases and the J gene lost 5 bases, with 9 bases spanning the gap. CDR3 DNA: TGTGCCAGCAGCCAAACCGACGGGAATGAAAAACTGTTTTTT. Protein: CASSQTDGNEKLFF.

In nucleotides, the CDR3 is TGTGCCAGCAGTTTAACCGGGGGTCCCCGGGAGCTGTTTTTT. Amino acid sequence: CASSLTGGPRELFF. The rearrangement joins TRBV28 to TRBJ2-2; possible D gene TRBD2, 6 bases. Germline assignment: CDR1 MDHEN and CDR2 SYDVKM. V lost 2 bases and J lost 9, with 13 bases in between. The CDR3 length is 14 residues.

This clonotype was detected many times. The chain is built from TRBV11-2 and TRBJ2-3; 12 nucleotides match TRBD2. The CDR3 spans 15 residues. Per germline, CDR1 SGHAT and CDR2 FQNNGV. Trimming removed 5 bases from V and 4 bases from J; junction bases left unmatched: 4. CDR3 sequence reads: CASSPPSGRADTQYF. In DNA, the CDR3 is TGTGCCAGCAGCCCCCCTAGCGGGAGGGCAGATACGCAGTATTTT. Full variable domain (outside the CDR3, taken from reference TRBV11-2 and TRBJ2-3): EAGVAQSPRYKIIEKRQSVAFWCNPISGHATLYWYQQILGQGPKLLIQFQNNGVVDDSQLPKDRFSAERLKGVDSTLKIQPAKLEDSAVYLCASSPPSGRADTQYFGPGTRLTVL.

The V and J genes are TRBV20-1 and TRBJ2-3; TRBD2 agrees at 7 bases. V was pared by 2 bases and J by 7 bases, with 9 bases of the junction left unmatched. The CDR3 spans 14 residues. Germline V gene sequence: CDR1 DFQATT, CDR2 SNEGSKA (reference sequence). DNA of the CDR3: TGCAGTGCTAGATACCTAGCGGAAACTAATACGCAGTATTTT. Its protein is CSARYLAETNTQYF.

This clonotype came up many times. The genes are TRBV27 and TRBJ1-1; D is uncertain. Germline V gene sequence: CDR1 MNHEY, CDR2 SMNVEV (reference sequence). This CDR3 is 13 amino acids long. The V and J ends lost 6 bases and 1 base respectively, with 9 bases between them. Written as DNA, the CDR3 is TGTGCCAGCAGGAAACAGAGGAACACTGAAGCTTTCTTT. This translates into CASRKQRNTEAFF.

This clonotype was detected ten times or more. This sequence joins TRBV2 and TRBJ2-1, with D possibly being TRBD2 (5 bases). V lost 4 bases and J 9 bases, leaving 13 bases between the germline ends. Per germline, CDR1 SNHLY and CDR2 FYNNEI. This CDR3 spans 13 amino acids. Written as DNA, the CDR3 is TGTGCCAGCAGTGGCCTCGGGGTCGGTGAGCAGTTCTTC. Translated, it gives CASSGLGVGEQFF.

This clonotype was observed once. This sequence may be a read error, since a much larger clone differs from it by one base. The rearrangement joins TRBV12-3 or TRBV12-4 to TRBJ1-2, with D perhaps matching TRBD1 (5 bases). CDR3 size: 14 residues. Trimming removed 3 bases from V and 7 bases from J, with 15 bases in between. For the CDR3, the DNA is TGTGCCAGCAGTTTCCAGACTGACAGCGGTGGCTACACCTTC. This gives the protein CASSFQTDSGGYTF.

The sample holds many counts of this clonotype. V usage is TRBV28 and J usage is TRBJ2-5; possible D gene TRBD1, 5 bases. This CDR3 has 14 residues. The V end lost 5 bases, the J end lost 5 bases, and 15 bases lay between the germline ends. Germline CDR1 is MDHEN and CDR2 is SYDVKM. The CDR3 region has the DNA TGTGCCAGCAGTACGAGTGGGGCTGGGGAGACCCAGTACTTC. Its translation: CASSTSGAGETQYF.

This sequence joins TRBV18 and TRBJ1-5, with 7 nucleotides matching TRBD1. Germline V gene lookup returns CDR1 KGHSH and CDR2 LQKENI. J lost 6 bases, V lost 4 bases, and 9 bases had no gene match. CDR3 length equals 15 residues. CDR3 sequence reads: CASSLDRAQAQPQHF. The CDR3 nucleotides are TGTGCCAGCTCACTTGACAGGGCGCAGGCTCAGCCCCAGCATTTT.

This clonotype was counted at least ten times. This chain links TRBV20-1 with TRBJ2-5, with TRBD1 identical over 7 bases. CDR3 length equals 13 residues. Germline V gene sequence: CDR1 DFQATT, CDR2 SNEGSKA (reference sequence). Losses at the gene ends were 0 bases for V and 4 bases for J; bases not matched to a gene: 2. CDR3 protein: CSARDDRAETQYF. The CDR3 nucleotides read TGCAGTGCTAGAGACGACAGGGCAGAGACCCAGTACTTC.